Following are 25 T cell receptor beta chains from one sample sequenced in a study of T-cell reconstitution after alpha-beta-depleted transplantation in children. Unique molecular identifiers tagged the TCRbeta library. TCRdb reanalysed the PCR reads using MiXCR and keeps one entry per CDR3 protein. In the table there are a few hundred thousand distinct CDR3 sequences, 13% of which are singletons. This specimen was PBMCs, mostly from graft donor cells, taken 360 days after TCRalphabeta/CD19-depleted stem cell transplant. These receptors originate from a male patient between 10 and 17 years old who had a stem cell transplant for acute myeloid leukemia, so the T cells may come from the graft donor.

The rearrangement links TRBV29-1 to TRBJ2-1; D remains ambiguous. V shed 7 bases and J shed 2 bases, with 15 bases lying between them. The germline V gene encodes CDR1 SQVTM and CDR2 ANQGSEA. This CDR3 is 14 amino acids long. The chain's CDR3 is CSASPRLTYNEQFF. The CDR3 DNA sequence: TGCAGCGCCAGCCCGCGACTCACCTACAATGAGCAGTTCTTC.

This clonotype was counted between two and nine times. The gene calls are TRBV5-1 and TRBJ1-4; D not certain. The CDR3 is made up of 16 amino acids. Germline CDR1 SGHRS, CDR2 YFSETQ. The V and J ends lost 0 bases and 7 bases respectively, with 16 bases between them. For the CDR3, the DNA is TGCGCCAGCAGCTTGGTTAGCGGACCGAAGGGTGAAAAACTGTTTTTT. It specifies CASSLVSGPKGEKLFF.

This clonotype has more than one count but fewer than ten. The V gene is TRBV24-1, the J gene TRBJ2-3, with 13 bases fitting TRBD2. The V segment lost 1 base and the J segment 1 base; nucleotides outside the gene matches: 10. Germline lookup yields CDR1 KGHDR and CDR2 SFDVKD. The CDR3 length is 20 residues. The CDR3 DNA sequence: TGTGCCACCAGTGATTTTACTACTAGCGGGAGGGTAATCGGCACAGATACGCAGTATTTT. This encodes CATSDFTTSGRVIGTDTQYF.

The chain joins TRBV7-2 to TRBJ2-7; 9 nucleotides align to TRBD2. CDR3 size: 16 residues. Unmatched junction bases numbered 9, after V lost 1 base and J lost 5 bases. Germline CDR1 SGHTA, CDR2 FQGNSA. The CDR3 sequence is CASSLVGSGSMNEQYF. For the CDR3, the DNA is TGTGCCAGCAGCTTAGTGGGTAGCGGGAGTATGAACGAGCAGTACTTC.

A few counts support this clonotype. The rearrangement uses TRBV5-1 and TRBJ1-6, with D perhaps TRBD1 (5 bases). CDR3 length equals 15 residues. The ends were cut back, 3 bases at V and 6 bases at J, with 13 bases in the middle. Germline V gene sequence: CDR1 SGHRS, CDR2 YFSETQ. CDR3 residues: CASSSSGTFNSPLHF. CDR3 nucleotides: TGCGCCAGCAGCTCCTCTGGGACTTTTAATTCACCCCTCCACTTT.

This clonotype was picked up a small number of times. The CDR3 sequence is CSWGVGLQWETQYF. The CDR3 DNA sequence: TGCAGCTGGGGAGTCGGGCTCCAGTGGGAGACCCAGTACTTC. The chain joins TRBV29-1 to TRBJ2-5; D may be TRBD2 (5 bases). Germline CDR1 is SQVTM and CDR2 is ANQGSEA. V was pared by 8 bases and J by 5 bases, with 21 bases between. CDR3 length equals 14 residues. The whole variable domain, remainder taken from reference TRBV29-1 and TRBJ2-5, is SAVISQKPSRDICQRGTSLTIQCQVDSQVTMMFWYRQQPGQSLTLIATANQGSEATYESGFVIDKFPISRPNLTFSTLTVSNMSPEDSSIYLCSWGVGLQWETQYFGPGTRLLVL.

This chain uses TRBV14 with TRBJ1-6; D might be TRBD1 (5 bases). The CDR3 runs to 13 residues. Looked up from germline, CDR1 is SGHDN and CDR2 is FVKESK. The V gene lost 0 bases and the J gene lost 10 bases, with 7 bases spanning the gap. CDR3 protein: CASSQDRGSPLHF. CDR3 nucleotides: TGTGCCAGCAGCCAAGATCGGGGCTCACCCCTCCACTTT.

This clonotype occurred a few times. CDR3 sequence reads: CSVTGGEHELAGGPINGNEQFF. The CDR3 coding sequence is TGCAGCGTGACAGGGGGAGAACACGAACTAGCGGGAGGGCCGATAAATGGCAATGAGCAGTTCTTC. This sequence joins TRBV29-1 and TRBJ2-1; 13 bases are a match to TRBD2. Germline loops: CDR1 SQVTM, CDR2 ANQGSEA. V was clipped by 6 bases and J by 6 bases; unmatched bases: 29. This CDR3 contains 22 residues.

This clonotype came up a few times. This chain joins TRBV20-1 and TRBJ2-1, with 8 bases matching TRBD2. V lost 0 bases and J lost 4; bases outside the gene matches: 11. Looked up from germline, CDR1 is DFQATT and CDR2 is SNEGSKA (reference sequence). CDR3 size: 17 residues. CDR3 sequence reads: CSARDFTSGKIYNEQFF. CDR3 DNA sequence: TGCAGTGCTAGAGATTTCACTAGCGGAAAAATTTACAATGAGCAGTTCTTC.

There are a few counts of this clonotype. J is TRBJ2-3 and V is TRBV18; D not resolved. CDR3 size: 14 residues. V lost 2 bases, J lost 6 bases, and 12 bases lay in between. Per germline, CDR1 KGHSH and CDR2 LQKENI. The CDR3 loop reads CASSPSEREDTQYF. CDR3 sequence (DNA): TGTGCCAGCTCACCATCAGAGAGAGAGGATACGCAGTATTTT.

This clonotype was recorded many times. This chain links TRBV5-5 with TRBJ2-7, with 7 bases fitting TRBD1. Trimming took 0 bases from V and 5 from J; bases not matched to a gene: 8. The CDR3 has 15 residues. CDR1 is SGHKS, CDR2 YYEKEE, per germline (reference sequence). CDR3 loop: CASSLAADRANEQYF. The CDR3 DNA reads TGTGCCAGCAGCTTGGCGGCCGACAGGGCGAACGAGCAGTACTTC.

This clonotype was recorded a few times. The chain joins TRBV5-1 to TRBJ1-1, with a possible D match to TRBD1 (6 bases). The CDR3 extends over 17 amino acids. Germline V gene sequence: CDR1 SGHRS, CDR2 YFSETQ. V was pared by 0 bases and J by 1 base, with 16 bases between. DNA of the CDR3: TGCGCCAGCAGCTTGGTCCAGCTAGGGGGGCAGAACACTGAAGCTTTCTTT. Translation gives CASSLVQLGGQNTEAFF.

The rearrangement joins TRBV12-3 or TRBV12-4 to TRBJ1-4, with 8 bases lining up with TRBD1. The CDR3 sequence is 15 residues long. The J segment lost 10 bases and the V segment lost 2 bases, leaving 9 bases of the junction unmatched. CDR3 DNA sequence: TGTGCCAGCAGTTTAACTTGGCAGGGGGCAGGAAAACTGTTTTTT. Translating it yields CASSLTWQGAGKLFF.

The table lists this clonotype with many counts. The chain carries TRBV20-1 and TRBJ2-7; D assignment may be TRBD1 or TRBD2 (5 bases each). V was shortened by 4 bases and J by 3 bases, with 16 bases between the two germline ends. This CDR3 has 14 amino acids. Germline CDR1 reads DFQATT; CDR2 reads SNEGSKA (reference sequence). CDR3 coding DNA: TGCAGTGCTATTCCGGGACGCCTCATCTACGAGCAGTACTTC. It codes for CSAIPGRLIYEQYF.

The chain has TRBV7-9 and TRBJ2-2; 10 bases align to TRBD2. The CDR3 has 15 amino acids. In germline, CDR1 is SEHNR, CDR2 FQNEAQ (reference sequence). With 10 bases clipped from V and 2 bases from J, the junction kept 7 bases outside the gene matches. CDR3 nucleotide sequence: TGTGCCACCGGAGGACTAGCGGTAAACACCGGGGAGCTGTTTTTT. Translating it yields CATGGLAVNTGELFF.

At least ten counts were recorded for this clonotype. The chain recombines TRBV20-1 with TRBJ2-1; TRBD2 is a possible D gene (6 bases). Per germline, CDR1 DFQATT and CDR2 SNEGSKA (reference sequence). The CDR3 contains 12 residues. V lost 3 bases and J 6 bases, leaving 9 bases between the germline ends. CDR3 nucleotide sequence: TGCAGTGCTAGGCGGGGCGGCAATGAGCAGTTCTTC. It codes for CSARRGGNEQFF.

In its sample, this clonotype was seen many times. The chain links TRBV29-1 to TRBJ2-1, with D maybe TRBD1 (6 bases). Germline-derived CDR1 and CDR2 are SQVTM and ANQGSEA. V lost 3 bases and J 2 bases, leaving 11 bases between the germline ends. The CDR3 is 14 residues long. This chain's CDR3 is CSVDRGIPYNEQFF. The CDR3 nucleotides read TGCAGCGTTGACAGGGGAATCCCCTACAATGAGCAGTTCTTC.

This clonotype was detected a few times. The CDR3 DNA follows: TGTGCCAGCAGTTTGGCCCTACCGTCGACTGAAGCTTTCTTT. Translated: CASSLALPSTEAFF. The chain couples TRBV28 to TRBJ1-1; D gene uncertain. Germline CDR1 and CDR2: MDHEN and SYDVKM. The CDR3 is made up of 14 amino acids. The V and J ends lost 3 bases and 5 bases respectively, with 13 bases between them. Using reference TRBV28 and TRBJ1-1 for the parts outside the CDR3, the full variable domain is DVKVTQSSRYLVKRTGEKVFLECVQDMDHENMFWYRQDPGLGLRLIYFSYDVKMKEKGDIPEGYSVSREKKERFSLILESASTNQTSMYLCASSLALPSTEAFFGQGTRLTVV.

The chain carries TRBV10-3 and TRBJ2-2; 8 nucleotides align to TRBD1. V dropped 7 bases and J dropped 3; count of bases not matched to a gene: 10. The CDR3 runs 16 residues. Germline CDR1 is ENHRY and CDR2 is SYGVKD. CDR3 amino acids: CAITPRDRTDTGELFF. DNA for the CDR3: TGTGCCATCACCCCCCGGGACAGGACGGACACCGGGGAGCTGTTTTTT.

V and J are TRBV5-4 and TRBJ2-1; the D is unclear. The CDR3 loop spans 14 amino acids. Trimming stripped 7 bases from V and 7 bases from J, with 18 bases between. CDR1 is SGHNT, CDR2 YYREEE, per germline (reference sequence). Here the CDR3 DNA reads TGTGCCAGCGGGTCAAGCAAAACTCGGAATGAGCAGTTCTTC. Translation: CASGSSKTRNEQFF.

This chain joins TRBV20-1 and TRBJ2-3; 14 bases map to TRBD2. Germline values: CDR1 DFQATT, CDR2 SNEGSKA (reference sequence). V dropped 3 bases and J dropped 2; count of bases not matched to a gene: 10. The CDR3 is 18 amino acids. The CDR3 DNA reads as TGCAGTGCTAGTGAAACCGGGACTAGCGGGAGCATCACAGATACGCAGTATTTT. It encodes CSASETGTSGSITDTQYF.

This clonotype was seen a few times. The J gene is TRBJ2-1, the V gene TRBV24-1; D assignment may be TRBD1 or TRBD2 (7 bases each). Looked up from germline, CDR1 is KGHDR and CDR2 is SFDVKD. This CDR3 is built from 16 residues. V was trimmed by 4 bases and J by 10 bases, leaving 22 bases between them. DNA for the CDR3: TGTGCCACCAGTGAGGTCAGGGGGAGGGGTATATTGGAGCAGTTCTTC. This gives the protein CATSEVRGRGILEQFF.

The chain carries TRBV24-1 and TRBJ2-3, with D tentatively TRBD2 (5 bases). Germline V CDR1 and CDR2: KGHDR, SFDVKD. This CDR3 has 14 residues. V gave up 1 base and J gave up 2 bases, with 6 bases separating them. DNA for the CDR3: TGTGCCACCAGTGATTTCGGGGTCACAGATACGCAGTATTTT. It codes for CATSDFGVTDTQYF.

This clonotype was detected many times. This rearrangement joins TRBV4-3 to TRBJ2-7, with 10 bases aligning to TRBD2. CDR1 is LGHNA and CDR2 is YSLEER in the germline V gene. V lost 0 bases and J lost 6; bases outside the gene matches: 8. This CDR3 spans 16 amino acids. The DNA for the CDR3 is TGCGCCAGCAGCCAAGATTTAGTAGCGGGAGGTCGCGAGCAGTACTTC. Translated, it gives CASSQDLVAGGREQYF.

In its sample, this clonotype was seen a few times. This rearrangement joins TRBV29-1 to TRBJ1-1; D unclear. Germline V gives CDR1 SQVTM, CDR2 ANQGSEA. The length of the CDR3 is 13 residues. The germline V and J ends were trimmed by 3 bases and 5 bases, with 13 bases remaining between them. The CDR3 loop is CSVERALGTEAFF. The CDR3 coding sequence is TGCAGCGTTGAGAGGGCTCTGGGAACTGAAGCTTTCTTT.